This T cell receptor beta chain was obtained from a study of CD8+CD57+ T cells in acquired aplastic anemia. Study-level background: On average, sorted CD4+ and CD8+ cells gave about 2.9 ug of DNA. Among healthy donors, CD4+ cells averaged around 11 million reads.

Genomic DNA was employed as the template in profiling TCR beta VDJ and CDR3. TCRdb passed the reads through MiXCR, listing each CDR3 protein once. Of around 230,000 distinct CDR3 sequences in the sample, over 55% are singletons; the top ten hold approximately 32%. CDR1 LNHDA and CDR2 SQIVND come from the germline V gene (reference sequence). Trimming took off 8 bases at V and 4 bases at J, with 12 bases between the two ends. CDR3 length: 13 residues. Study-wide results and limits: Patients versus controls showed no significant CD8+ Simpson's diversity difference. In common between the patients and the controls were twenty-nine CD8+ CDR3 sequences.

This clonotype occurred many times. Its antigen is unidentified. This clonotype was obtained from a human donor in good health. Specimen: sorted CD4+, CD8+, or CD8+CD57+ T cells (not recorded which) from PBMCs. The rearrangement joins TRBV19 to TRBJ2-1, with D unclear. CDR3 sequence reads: CASGSGAYNEQFF. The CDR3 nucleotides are TGTGCCAGTGGCTCAGGTGCTTACAATGAGCAGTTCTTC.